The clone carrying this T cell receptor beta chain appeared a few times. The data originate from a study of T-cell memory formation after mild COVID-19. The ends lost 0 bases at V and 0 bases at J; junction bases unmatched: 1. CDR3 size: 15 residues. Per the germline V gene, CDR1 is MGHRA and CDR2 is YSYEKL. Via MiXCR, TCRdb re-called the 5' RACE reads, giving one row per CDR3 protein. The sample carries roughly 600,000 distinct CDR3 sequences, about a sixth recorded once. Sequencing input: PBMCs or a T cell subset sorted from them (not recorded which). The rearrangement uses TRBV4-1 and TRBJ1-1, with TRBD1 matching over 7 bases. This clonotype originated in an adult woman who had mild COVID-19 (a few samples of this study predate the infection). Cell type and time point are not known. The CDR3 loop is CASSQEDRLNTEAFF. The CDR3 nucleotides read TGCGCCAGCAGCCAAGAGGACAGGTTGAACACTGAAGCTTTCTTT.